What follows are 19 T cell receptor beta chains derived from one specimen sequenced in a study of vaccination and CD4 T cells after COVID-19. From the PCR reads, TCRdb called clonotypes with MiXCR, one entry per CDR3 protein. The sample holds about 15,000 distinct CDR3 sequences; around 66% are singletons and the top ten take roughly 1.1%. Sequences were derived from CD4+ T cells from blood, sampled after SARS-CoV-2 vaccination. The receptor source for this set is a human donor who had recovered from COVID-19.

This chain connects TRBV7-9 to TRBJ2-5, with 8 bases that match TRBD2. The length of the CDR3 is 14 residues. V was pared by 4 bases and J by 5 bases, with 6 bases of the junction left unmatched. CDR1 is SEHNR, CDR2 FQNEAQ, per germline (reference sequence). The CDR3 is CASSSGTSLETQYF. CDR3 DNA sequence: TGTGCCAGCAGCTCGGGGACTAGTCTGGAGACCCAGTACTTC.

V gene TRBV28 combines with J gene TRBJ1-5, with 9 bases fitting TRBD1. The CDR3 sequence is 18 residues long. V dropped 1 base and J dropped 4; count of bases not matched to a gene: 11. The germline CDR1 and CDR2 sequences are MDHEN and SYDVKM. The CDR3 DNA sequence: TGTGCCAGCAGTTTATCCCCGGACAGGGGACGTTCAAATCAGCCCCAGCATTTT. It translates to CASSLSPDRGRSNQPQHF.

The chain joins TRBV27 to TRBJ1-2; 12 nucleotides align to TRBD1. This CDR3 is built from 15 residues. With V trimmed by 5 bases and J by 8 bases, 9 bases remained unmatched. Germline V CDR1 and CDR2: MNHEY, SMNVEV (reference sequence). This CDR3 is CASSPWDRGRRGYTF. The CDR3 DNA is TGTGCCAGCAGTCCCTGGGACAGGGGGCGAAGAGGCTACACCTTC.

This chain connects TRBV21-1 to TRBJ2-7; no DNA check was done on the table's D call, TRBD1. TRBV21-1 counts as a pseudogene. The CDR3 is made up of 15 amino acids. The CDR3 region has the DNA TGTGCCAGCAGCAAGTCCCCGGCAGGTTTCCATGAGCAGTACTTC. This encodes CASSKSPAGFHEQYF.

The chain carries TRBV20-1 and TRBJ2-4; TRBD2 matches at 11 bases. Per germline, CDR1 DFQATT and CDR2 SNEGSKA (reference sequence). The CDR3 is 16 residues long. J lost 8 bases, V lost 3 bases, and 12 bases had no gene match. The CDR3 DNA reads TGCAGTGCTAGGTCCGATACTAGCGGGAGAGGCGACATTCAGTACTTC. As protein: CSARSDTSGRGDIQYF.

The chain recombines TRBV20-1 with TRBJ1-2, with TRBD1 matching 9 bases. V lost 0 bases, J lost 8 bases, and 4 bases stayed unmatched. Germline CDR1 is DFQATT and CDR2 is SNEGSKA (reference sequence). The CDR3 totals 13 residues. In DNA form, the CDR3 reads TGCAGTGCTAGAGATGCCGGGACAGGGGGCTACACCTTC. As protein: CSARDAGTGGYTF.

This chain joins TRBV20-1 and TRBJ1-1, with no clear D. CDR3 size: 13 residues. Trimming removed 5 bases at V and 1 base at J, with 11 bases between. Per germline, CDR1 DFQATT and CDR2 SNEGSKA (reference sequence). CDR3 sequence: CSALRRTNTEAFF. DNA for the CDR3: TGCAGTGCTCTCCGCAGAACGAACACTGAAGCTTTCTTT.

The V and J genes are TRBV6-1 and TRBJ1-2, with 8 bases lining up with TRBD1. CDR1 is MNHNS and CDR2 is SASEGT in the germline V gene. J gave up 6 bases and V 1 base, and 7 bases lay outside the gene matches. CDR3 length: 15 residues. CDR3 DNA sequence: TGTGCCAGCAGTGAAGGTTTGGGACAGGTAAATGGCTACACCTTC. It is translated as CASSEGLGQVNGYTF.

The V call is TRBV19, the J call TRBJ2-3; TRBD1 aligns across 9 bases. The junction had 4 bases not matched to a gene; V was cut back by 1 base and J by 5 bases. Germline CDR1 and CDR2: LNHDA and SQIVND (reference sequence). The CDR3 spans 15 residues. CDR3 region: CASSIGQDRGDTQYF. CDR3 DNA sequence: TGTGCCAGTAGTATAGGCCAGGACAGGGGAGATACGCAGTATTTT.

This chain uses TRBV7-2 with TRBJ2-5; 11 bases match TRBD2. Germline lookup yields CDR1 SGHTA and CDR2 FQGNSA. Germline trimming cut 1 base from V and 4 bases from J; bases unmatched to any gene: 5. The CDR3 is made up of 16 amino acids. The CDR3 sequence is CASSLVAGGSGETQYF. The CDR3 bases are TGTGCCAGCAGCTTAGTAGCGGGAGGGTCCGGAGAGACCCAGTACTTC.

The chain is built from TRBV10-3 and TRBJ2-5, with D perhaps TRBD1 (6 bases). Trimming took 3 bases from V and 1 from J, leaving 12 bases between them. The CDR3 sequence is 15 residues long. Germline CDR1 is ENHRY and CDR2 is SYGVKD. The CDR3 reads CAISDLQGRQETQYF. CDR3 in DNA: TGTGCCATCAGTGACCTACAGGGCCGCCAAGAGACCCAGTACTTC.

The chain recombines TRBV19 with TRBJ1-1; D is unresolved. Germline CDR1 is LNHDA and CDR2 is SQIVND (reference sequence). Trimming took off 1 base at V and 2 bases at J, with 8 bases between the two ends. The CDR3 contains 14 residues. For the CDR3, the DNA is TGTGCCAGTAGTATAGTTCGGGGTAACACTGAAGCTTTCTTT. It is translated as CASSIVRGNTEAFF.

Here the CDR3 reads CSVGAGNTIYF. The CDR3 bases are TGCAGCGTGGGAGCTGGAAACACCATATATTTT. J is TRBJ1-3 and V is TRBV29-1, with D hard to call. The CDR3 covers 11 residues. Germline assignment: CDR1 SQVTM and CDR2 ANQGSEA. Trimming removed 6 bases at V and 2 bases at J, with 5 bases between.

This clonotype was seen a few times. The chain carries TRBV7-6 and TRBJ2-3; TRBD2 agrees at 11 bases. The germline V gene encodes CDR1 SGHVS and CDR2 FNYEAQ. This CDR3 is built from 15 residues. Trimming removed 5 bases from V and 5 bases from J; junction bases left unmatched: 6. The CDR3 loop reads CASSVSGRALDTQYF. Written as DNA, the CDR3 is TGTGCCAGCAGCGTTAGCGGGAGGGCCCTAGATACGCAGTATTTT.

The CDR3 DNA reads TGTGCCAGCGGAGGGGGCACGGAGAACACTGAAGCTTTCTTT. It translates to CASGGGTENTEAFF. The gene calls are TRBV2 and TRBJ1-1; 7 positions match TRBD1. CDR1 is SNHLY, CDR2 FYNNEI, per germline. Losses at the gene ends were 8 bases for V and 1 base for J; bases not matched to a gene: 7. CDR3 size: 14 residues.

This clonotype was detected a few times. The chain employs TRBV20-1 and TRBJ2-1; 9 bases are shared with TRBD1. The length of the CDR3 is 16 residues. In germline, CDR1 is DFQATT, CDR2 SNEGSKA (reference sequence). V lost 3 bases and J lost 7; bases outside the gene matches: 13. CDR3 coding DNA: TGCAGTGCTAGGGTCCCCGGGACAGGGCAACAAAATGAGCAGTTCTTC. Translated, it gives CSARVPGTGQQNEQFF.

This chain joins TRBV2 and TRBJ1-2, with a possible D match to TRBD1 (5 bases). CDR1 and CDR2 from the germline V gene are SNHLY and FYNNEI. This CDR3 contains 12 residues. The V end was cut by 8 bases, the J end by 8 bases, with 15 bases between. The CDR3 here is CASAGSGDGYTF. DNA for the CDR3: TGTGCCAGCGCCGGCTCGGGGGACGGCTACACCTTC.

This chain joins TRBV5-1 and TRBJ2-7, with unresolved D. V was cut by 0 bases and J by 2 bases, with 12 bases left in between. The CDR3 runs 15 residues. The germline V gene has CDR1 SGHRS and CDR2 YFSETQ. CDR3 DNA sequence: TGCGCCAGCAGCTTGGAACAGAGTAAACCCTACGAGCAGTACTTC. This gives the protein CASSLEQSKPYEQYF.

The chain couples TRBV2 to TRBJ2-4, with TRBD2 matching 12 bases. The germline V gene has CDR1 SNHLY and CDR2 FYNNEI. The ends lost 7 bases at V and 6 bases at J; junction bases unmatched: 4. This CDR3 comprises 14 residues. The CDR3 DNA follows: TGTGCCAGCAAGCTAGCGGGAGGGATAAACATTCAGTACTTC. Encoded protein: CASKLAGGINIQYF.